One sample yielded the 5 T cell receptor beta chains listed below, sequenced in a study of blood T cell repertoires in COVID-19. Profiling relied on immunoSEQ multiplex PCR, and the TCRdb table lists in-frame clones only, not all of them. The sample lists about 250,000 clones; around 90% were seen once. The sequenced material came from peripheral blood. These receptors were taken from a man older than 75 with acute or convalescent COVID-19.

The genes are TRBV2 and TRBJ2-7; 12 bases align to TRBD1. The V gene end was trimmed by 6 bases and the J gene end by 5 bases; junction bases not matched to a gene: 5. Germline lookup yields CDR1 SNHLY and CDR2 FYNNEI. This CDR3 is 14 amino acids long. DNA of the CDR3: TGTGCCAGCAGGGGACAGGGGGCAATCAACGAGCAGTACTTC. Translation gives CASRGQGAINEQYF. Filled out from reference TRBV2 and TRBJ2-7, the complete variable domain reads EPEVTQTPSHQVTQMGQEVILRCVPISNHLYFYWYRQILGQKVEFLVSFYNNEISEKSEIFDDQFSVERPDGSNFTLKIRSTKLEDSAMYFCASRGQGAINEQYFGPGTRLTVT.

This clone was seen a few times. The V gene is TRBV4-1, the J gene TRBJ1-5; no clear D gene. This CDR3 is 13 amino acids long. Germline V gene data show CDR1 as MGHRA and CDR2 as YSYEKL. V dropped 4 bases and J dropped 0 bases, with 4 bases sitting between them. The CDR3 sequence is CASSLNSNQPQHF. CDR3 nucleotides: TGCGCCAGCAGCCTTAATAGCAATCAGCCCCAGCATTTT.

This chain connects TRBV19 to TRBJ1-1, with a possible D match to TRBD1 (6 bases). Trimming removed 4 bases from V and 5 bases from J, with 17 bases in between. The CDR3 totals 15 residues. Germline-derived CDR1 and CDR2 are LNHDA and SQIVND (reference sequence). In DNA, the CDR3 is TGTGCCAGTAGTACCCCACAGGGCTCGGGGACTGAAGCTTTCTTT. Translated: CASSTPQGSGTEAFF.

The chain couples TRBV5-1 to TRBJ1-5; D might be TRBD1 (6 bases). The germline V gene has CDR1 SGHRS and CDR2 YFSETQ. Trimming shortened V by 3 bases and J by 11 bases, and 18 bases separated the two germline ends. The CDR3 has 14 amino acids. The CDR3 coding sequence is TGCGCCAGCAGCTCACGACAGGTAGTATGCACCCAGCATTTT. It yields the protein CASSSRQVVCTQHF.

This chain joins TRBV28 and TRBJ1-1; 9 bases are a match to TRBD1. Per germline, CDR1 MDHEN and CDR2 SYDVKM. V was clipped by 7 bases and J by 10 bases; unmatched bases: 13. The CDR3 is 14 residues long. In DNA, the CDR3 is TGTGCCAGCATTCCTTCCGGGACAGGGTATAGAGCTTTCTTT. The encoded protein is CASIPSGTGYRAFF.